The clone carrying this T cell receptor (beta chain) was seen more than once but under ten times. Its antigen is still unknown. The sample belongs to a study of cytomegalovirus exposure and HLA in healthy donors. Whole-study results and caveats: Accounts indicate the classifier identified cytomegalovirus status with strong specificity and sensitivity. A later look showed TCR association rates differing by HLA locus, highest for DRB1 and lowest for HLA-C. There were several of the most significant clusters that appeared linked to common viral pathogens in a later analysis. Within the data, a cluster of highly shared sequence variants was likely a sequencing artifact.

Germline CDR1 is SGHRS and CDR2 is YFSETQ. Trimming cost V 0 bases and J 2 bases, with 6 bases left between them. The CDR3 is 14 amino acids. Both 60 Vbeta primers and 13 Jbeta primers went into the PCR. Assay: immunoSEQ multiplex PCR; the TCRdb copy retains only in-frame clones and omits some. This sample has more than 95,000 clones; 76% occur once, and the top ten carry about 5%. Material: PBMCs. The genes are TRBV5-1 and TRBJ2-1; D is unclear. The clonotype originates from a woman aged 18-29 years in good health and CMV-seropositive. CDR3 sequence reads: CASSLESTYNEQFF. CDR3 bases: TGCGCCAGCAGCTTGGAGTCTACCTACAATGAGCAGTTCTTC.